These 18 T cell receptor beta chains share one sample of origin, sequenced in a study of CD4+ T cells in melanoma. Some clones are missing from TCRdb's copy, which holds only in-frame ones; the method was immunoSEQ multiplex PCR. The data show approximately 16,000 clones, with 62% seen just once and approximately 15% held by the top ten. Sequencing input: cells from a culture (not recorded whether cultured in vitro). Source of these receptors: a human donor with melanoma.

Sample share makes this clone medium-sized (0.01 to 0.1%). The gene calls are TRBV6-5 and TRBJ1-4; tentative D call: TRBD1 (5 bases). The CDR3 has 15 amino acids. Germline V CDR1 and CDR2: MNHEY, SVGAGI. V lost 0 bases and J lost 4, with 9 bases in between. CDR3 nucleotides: TGTGCCAGCAGTTACTCGAAGGGGAGTAATGAAAAACTGTTTTTT. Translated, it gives CASSYSKGSNEKLFF.

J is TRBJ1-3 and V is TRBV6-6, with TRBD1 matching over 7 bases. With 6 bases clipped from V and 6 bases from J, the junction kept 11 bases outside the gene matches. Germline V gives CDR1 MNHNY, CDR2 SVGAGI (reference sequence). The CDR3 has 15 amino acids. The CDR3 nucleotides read TGTGCCAGCAGAGAGACAGGGTCTCTACCAAACACCATATATTTT. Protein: CASRETGSLPNTIYF.

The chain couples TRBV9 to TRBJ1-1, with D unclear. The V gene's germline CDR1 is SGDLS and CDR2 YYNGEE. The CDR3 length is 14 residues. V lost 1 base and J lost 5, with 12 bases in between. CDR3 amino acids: CASSVSGYRTEAFF. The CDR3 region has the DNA TGTGCCAGCAGCGTATCCGGGTACCGGACTGAAGCTTTCTTT.

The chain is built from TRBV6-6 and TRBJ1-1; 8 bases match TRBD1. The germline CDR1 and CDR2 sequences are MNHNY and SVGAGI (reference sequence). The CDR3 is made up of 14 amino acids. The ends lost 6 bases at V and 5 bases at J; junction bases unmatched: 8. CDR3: CASRPQGARTEAFF. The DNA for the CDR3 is TGTGCCAGCAGACCCCAGGGGGCGCGGACTGAAGCTTTCTTT.

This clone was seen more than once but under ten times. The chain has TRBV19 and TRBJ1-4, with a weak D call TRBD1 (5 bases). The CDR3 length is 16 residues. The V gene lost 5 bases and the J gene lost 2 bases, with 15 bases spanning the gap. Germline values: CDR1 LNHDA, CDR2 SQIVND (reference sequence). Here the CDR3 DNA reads TGTGCCAGTAGTGACCCCACCCCAGGGACTAATGAAAAACTGTTTTTT. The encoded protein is CASSDPTPGTNEKLFF. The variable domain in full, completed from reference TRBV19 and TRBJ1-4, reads DGGITQSPKYLFRKEGQNVTLSCEQNLNHDAMYWYRQDPGQGLRLIYYSQIVNDFQKGDIAEGYSVSREKKESFPLTVTSAQKNPTAFYLCASSDPTPGTNEKLFFGSGTQLSVL.

The CDR3 coding sequence is TGTGCCAGCAGTCGCCAAGATTACACTGAAGCTTTCTTT. This codes for CASSRQDYTEAFF. The chain links TRBV6-1 to TRBJ1-1; D ambiguous. Trimming pared 5 bases from V and 3 bases from J, leaving 10 bases between. Looked up from germline, CDR1 is MNHNS and CDR2 is SASEGT. There are 13 residues in the CDR3.

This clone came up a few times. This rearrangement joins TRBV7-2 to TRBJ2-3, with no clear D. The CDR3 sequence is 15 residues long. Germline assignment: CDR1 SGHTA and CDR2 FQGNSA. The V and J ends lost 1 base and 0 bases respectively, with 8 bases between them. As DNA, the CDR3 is TGTGCCAGCAGCTTAGACTACTCTAGCACAGATACGCAGTATTTT. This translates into CASSLDYSSTDTQYF.

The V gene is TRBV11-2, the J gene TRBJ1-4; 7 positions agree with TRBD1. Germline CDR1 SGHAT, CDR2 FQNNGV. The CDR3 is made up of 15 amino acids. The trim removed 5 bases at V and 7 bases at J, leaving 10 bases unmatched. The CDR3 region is CASSRAVSGGEKLFF. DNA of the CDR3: TGTGCCAGCAGCCGAGCCGTTTCAGGGGGTGAAAAACTGTTTTTT.

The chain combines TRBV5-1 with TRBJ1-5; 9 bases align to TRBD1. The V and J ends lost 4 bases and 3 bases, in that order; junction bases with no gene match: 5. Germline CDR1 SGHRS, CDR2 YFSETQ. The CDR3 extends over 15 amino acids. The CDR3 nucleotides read TGCGCCAGCAGCCCTGGACAGGGGCCCAATCAGCCCCAGCATTTT. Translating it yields CASSPGQGPNQPQHF. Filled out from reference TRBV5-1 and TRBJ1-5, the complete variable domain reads KAGVTQTPRYLIKTRGQQVTLSCSPISGHRSVSWYQQTPGQGLQFLFEYFSETQRNKGNFPGRFSGRQFSNSRSEMNVSTLELGDSALYLCASSPGQGPNQPQHFGDGTRLSIL.

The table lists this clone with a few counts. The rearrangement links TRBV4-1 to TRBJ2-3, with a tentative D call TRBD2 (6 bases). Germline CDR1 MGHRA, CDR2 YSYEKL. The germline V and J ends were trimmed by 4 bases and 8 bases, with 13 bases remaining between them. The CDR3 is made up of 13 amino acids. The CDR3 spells CASSLGGSITQYF. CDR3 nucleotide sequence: TGCGCCAGCAGCCTGGGGGGATCAATTACGCAGTATTTT.

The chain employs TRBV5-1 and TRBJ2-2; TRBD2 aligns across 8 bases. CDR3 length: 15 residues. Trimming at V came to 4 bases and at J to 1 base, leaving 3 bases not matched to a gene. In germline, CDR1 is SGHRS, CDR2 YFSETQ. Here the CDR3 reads CASSRGGKNTGELFF. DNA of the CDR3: TGCGCCAGCAGCCGCGGGGGGAAGAACACCGGGGAGCTGTTTTTT.

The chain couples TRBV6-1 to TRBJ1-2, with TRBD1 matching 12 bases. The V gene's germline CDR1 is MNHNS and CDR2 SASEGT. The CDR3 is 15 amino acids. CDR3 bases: TGTGCTGCGGAGGGACAGGGGGCTGGAAGCTATGGCTACACCTTC. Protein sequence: CAAEGQGAGSYGYTF.

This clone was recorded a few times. The CDR3 sequence is CASSIGARTGPQFF. CDR3 DNA: TGTGCCAGTAGTATAGGAGCTAGGACAGGACCCCAGTTCTTC. The chain links TRBV19 to TRBJ2-1; 7 positions agree with TRBD1. The CDR3 has 14 amino acids. V lost 1 base to trimming and J lost 13 bases; unmatched junction nucleotides: 10. Germline lookup yields CDR1 LNHDA and CDR2 SQIVND (reference sequence).

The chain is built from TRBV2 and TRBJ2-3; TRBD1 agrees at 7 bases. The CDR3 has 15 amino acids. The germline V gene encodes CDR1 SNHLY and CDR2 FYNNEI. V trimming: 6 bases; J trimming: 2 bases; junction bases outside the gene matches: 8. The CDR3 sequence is CASRTPGQITDTQYF. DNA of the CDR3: TGTGCCAGCAGAACTCCGGGACAGATCACAGATACGCAGTATTTT.

The CDR3 here is CASSQSGTGKSYEQYF. The CDR3 nucleotides are TGTGCCAGCTCACAATCTGGGACAGGAAAATCCTACGAGCAGTACTTC. The J gene is TRBJ2-7, the V gene TRBV18, with 8 bases lining up with TRBD1. The CDR3 loop spans 16 amino acids. Losses at the gene ends were 4 bases for V and 1 base for J; bases not matched to a gene: 9. CDR1 and CDR2 from the germline V gene are KGHSH and LQKENI.

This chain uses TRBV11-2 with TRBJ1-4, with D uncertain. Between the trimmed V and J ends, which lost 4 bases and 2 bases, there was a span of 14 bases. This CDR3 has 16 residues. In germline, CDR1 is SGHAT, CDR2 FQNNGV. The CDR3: CASSSLGRKTNEKLFF. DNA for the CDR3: TGTGCCAGCAGCTCTCTTGGCCGCAAGACTAATGAAAAACTGTTTTTT.

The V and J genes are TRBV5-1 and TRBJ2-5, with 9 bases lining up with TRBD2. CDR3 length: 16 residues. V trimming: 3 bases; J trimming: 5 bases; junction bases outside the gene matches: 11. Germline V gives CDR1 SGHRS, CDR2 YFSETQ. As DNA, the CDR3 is TGCGCCAGCAGCTACGGGCGCGGGGGGGCCATGGAGACCCAGTACTTC. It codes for CASSYGRGGAMETQYF.

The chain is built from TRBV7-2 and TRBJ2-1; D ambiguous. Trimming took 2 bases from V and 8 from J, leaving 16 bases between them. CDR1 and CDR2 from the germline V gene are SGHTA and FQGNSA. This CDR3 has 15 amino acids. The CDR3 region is CASSLRLSQRDEQFF. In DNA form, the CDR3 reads TGTGCCAGCAGCTTAAGGCTCAGCCAGCGAGATGAGCAGTTCTTC.